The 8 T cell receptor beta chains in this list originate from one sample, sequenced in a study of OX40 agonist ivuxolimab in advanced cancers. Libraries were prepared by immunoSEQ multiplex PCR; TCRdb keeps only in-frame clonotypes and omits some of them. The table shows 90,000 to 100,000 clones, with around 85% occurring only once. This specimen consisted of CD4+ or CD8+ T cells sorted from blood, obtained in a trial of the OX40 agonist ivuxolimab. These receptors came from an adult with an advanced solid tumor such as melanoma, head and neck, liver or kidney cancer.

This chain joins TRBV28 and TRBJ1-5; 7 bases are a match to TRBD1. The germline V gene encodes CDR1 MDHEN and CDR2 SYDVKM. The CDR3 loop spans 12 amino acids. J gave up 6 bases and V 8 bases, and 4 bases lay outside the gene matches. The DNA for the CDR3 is TGTGCCAGCGGTACAGGGGCTCAGCCCCAGCATTTT. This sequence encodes CASGTGAQPQHF.

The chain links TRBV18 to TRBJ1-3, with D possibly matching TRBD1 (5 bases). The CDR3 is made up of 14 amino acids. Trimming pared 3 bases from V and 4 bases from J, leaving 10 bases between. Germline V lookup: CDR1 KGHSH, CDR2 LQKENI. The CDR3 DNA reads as TGTGCCAGCTCACCTGATGGGGGAGGAAACACCATATATTTT. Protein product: CASSPDGGGNTIYF.

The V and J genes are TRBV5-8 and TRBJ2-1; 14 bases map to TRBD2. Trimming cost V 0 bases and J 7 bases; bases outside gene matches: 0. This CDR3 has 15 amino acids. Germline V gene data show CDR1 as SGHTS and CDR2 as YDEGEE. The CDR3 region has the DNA TGTGCCAGCAGCTTGGGACTAGCGGGAGGGAATGAGCAGTTCTTC. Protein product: CASSLGLAGGNEQFF.

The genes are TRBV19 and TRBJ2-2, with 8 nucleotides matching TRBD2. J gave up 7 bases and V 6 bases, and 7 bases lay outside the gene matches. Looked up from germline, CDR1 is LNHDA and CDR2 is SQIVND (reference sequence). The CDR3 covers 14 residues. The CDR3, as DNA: TGTGCCAGTAGCACCCGGGGGGGCGTCGGGGAGCTGTTTTTT. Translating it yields CASSTRGGVGELFF.

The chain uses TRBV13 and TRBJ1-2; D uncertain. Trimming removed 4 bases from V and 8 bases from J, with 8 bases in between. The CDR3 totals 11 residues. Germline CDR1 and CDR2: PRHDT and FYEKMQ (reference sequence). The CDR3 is CASSSMGGYTF. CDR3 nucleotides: TGTGCCAGCAGCTCCATGGGCGGCTACACCTTC.

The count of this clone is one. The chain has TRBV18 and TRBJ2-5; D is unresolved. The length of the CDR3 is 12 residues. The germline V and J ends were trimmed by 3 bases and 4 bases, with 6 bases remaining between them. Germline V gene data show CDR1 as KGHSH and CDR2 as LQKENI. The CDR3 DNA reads TGTGCCAGCTCACCGTACTCAGAGACCCAGTACTTC. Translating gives CASSPYSETQYF.

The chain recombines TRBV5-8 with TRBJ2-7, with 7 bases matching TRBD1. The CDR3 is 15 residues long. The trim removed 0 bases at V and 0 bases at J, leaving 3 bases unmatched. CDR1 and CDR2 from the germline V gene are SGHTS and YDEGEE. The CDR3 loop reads CASSLGTGGSYEQYV. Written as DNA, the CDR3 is TGTGCCAGCAGCTTGGGGACAGGCGGCTCCTACGAGCAGTACGTC.

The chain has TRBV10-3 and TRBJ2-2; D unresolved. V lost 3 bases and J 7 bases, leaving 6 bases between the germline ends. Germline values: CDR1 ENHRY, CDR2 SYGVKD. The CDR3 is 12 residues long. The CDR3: CAISEAGGELFF. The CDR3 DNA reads TGTGCCATCAGTGAAGCCGGCGGGGAGCTGTTTTTT.